Listed here are 13 T cell receptor beta chains from one sample, sequenced in a study of T cell clones after liver transplantation. The protocol was immunoSEQ multiplex PCR, while the TCRdb copy is restricted to in-frame clones and leaves out a portion. The top ten hold around 0.94% of the sample, which has 99,000 or so clones, 82% seen once. The specimen comprised CD4+ T cells from blood, sampled before liver transplant. Receptors were obtained from a human donor who received a liver transplant.

This clone occurred once. This rearrangement joins TRBV10-1 to TRBJ2-1, with 12 bases matching TRBD2. The CDR3 spans 15 residues. Trimming removed 6 bases from V and 6 bases from J; junction bases left unmatched: 6. The germline CDR1 and CDR2 sequences are WNHNN and SYGVQD (reference sequence). In nucleotides, the CDR3 is TGCGCCAGCAGCGCTAGCGGGAGGGTGGGCAATGAGCAGTTCTTC. As protein: CASSASGRVGNEQFF.

J is TRBJ2-3 and V is TRBV7-6, with 9 bases aligning to TRBD2. V trimming: 5 bases; J trimming: 5 bases; junction bases outside the gene matches: 8. This CDR3 is 15 amino acids long. Germline V gene data show CDR1 as SGHVS and CDR2 as FNYEAQ. The CDR3 loop is CASSAAGLAIDTQYF. The DNA for the CDR3 is TGTGCCAGCAGCGCAGCGGGACTAGCTATAGATACGCAGTATTTT.

This rearrangement joins TRBV2 to TRBJ1-5; 9 bases match TRBD1. The J segment lost 6 bases and the V segment lost 6 bases, leaving 6 bases of the junction unmatched. CDR1 SNHLY and CDR2 FYNNEI come from the germline V gene. This CDR3 comprises 14 residues. Here the CDR3 reads CASRGQGVGQPQHF. CDR3 nucleotides: TGTGCCAGCAGGGGACAGGGTGTAGGTCAGCCCCAGCATTTT.

This sequence joins TRBV10-2 and TRBJ2-1; 10 bases are shared with TRBD2. Trimming at V came to 4 bases and at J to 4 bases, leaving 13 bases not matched to a gene. CDR3 length equals 18 residues. Germline values: CDR1 WSHSY, CDR2 SAAADI. CDR3 coding DNA: TGCGCCAGCAGTGGTACTTCTCCACTAGCGGGGAGTTACAATGAGCAGTTCTTC. This encodes CASSGTSPLAGSYNEQFF.

This chain links TRBV10-2 with TRBJ2-2; the D is unclear. Per the germline V gene, CDR1 is WSHSY and CDR2 is SAAADI. Trimming left V 4 bases short and J 1 base short, with 4 bases between. CDR3 length equals 13 residues. CDR3 in amino acids: CASSVQNTGELFF. The CDR3 DNA reads TGCGCCAGCAGTGTACAGAACACCGGGGAGCTGTTTTTT.

The chain has TRBV19 and TRBJ1-1, with D possibly TRBD1 on 5 matching bases. The CDR3 contains 16 residues. Germline CDR1 and CDR2: LNHDA and SQIVND (reference sequence). V lost 6 bases to trimming and J lost 0 bases, with 17 bases between them. In nucleotides, the CDR3 is TGTGCCAGTAGGGCCCTTGGAGGGGCTATGAACACTGAAGCTTTCTTT. Translating it yields CASRALGGAMNTEAFF.

The chain links TRBV28 to TRBJ2-1; D gene uncertain. CDR3 length: 14 residues. Germline V gene data show CDR1 as MDHEN and CDR2 as SYDVKM. The ends were cut back, 7 bases at V and 3 bases at J, with 13 bases in the middle. The CDR3 spells CASKGVANYNEQFF. Here the CDR3 DNA reads TGTGCCAGCAAAGGAGTAGCAAACTACAATGAGCAGTTCTTC.

The chain uses TRBV6-5 and TRBJ2-7, with D perhaps matching TRBD1 or TRBD2 (5 bases each). This CDR3 contains 15 residues. V was shortened by 4 bases and J by 2 bases, with 15 bases between the two germline ends. Germline CDR1 and CDR2: MNHEY and SVGAGI. CDR3 DNA sequence: TGTGCCAGCAGTTTAACGGACAAGGGAGCCTACGAGCAGTACTTC. It encodes CASSLTDKGAYEQYF.

The chain is built from TRBV7-6 and TRBJ1-3; 7 nucleotides line up with TRBD1. From germline, CDR1 is SGHVS and CDR2 FNYEAQ. J was trimmed by 3 bases and V by 0 bases; bases with no gene match: 8. The CDR3 extends over 17 amino acids. The CDR3 DNA sequence: TGTGCCAGCAGCTTAGCAGGAGGGGGCGGCTTTGGAAACACCATATATTTT. Amino acid sequence: CASSLAGGGGFGNTIYF.

This clone was detected a few times. The chain carries TRBV11-2 and TRBJ2-5; no definite D call. Germline values: CDR1 SGHAT, CDR2 FQNNGV. This CDR3 region has 12 residues. V was pared by 5 bases and J by 3 bases, with 7 bases between. The chain's CDR3 is CASSPGKETQYF. The CDR3 DNA reads as TGTGCCAGCAGCCCCGGAAAAGAGACCCAGTACTTC.

This clone was detected only once. The genes are TRBV27 and TRBJ2-6, with 11 bases lining up with TRBD2. The V segment lost 2 bases and the J segment 0 bases; nucleotides outside the gene matches: 6. The CDR3 spans 19 residues. Germline lookup yields CDR1 MNHEY and CDR2 SMNVEV (reference sequence). In nucleotides, the CDR3 is TGTGCCAGCAGTTTACTAGGACTAGCGGGCGGCTCTGGGGCCAACGTCCTGACTTTC. This sequence encodes CASSLLGLAGGSGANVLTF.

This chain links TRBV27 with TRBJ2-7; 7 bases agree with TRBD2. The CDR3 has 15 residues. Germline V gene data show CDR1 as MNHEY and CDR2 as SMNVEV (reference sequence). The V and J ends lost 1 base and 2 bases, in that order; junction bases with no gene match: 5. CDR3 in DNA: TGTGCCAGCAGTTTATGGGCGGGAGACACCTACGAGCAGTACTTC. Its protein is CASSLWAGDTYEQYF.

Notes on this clone: Other nucleotide sequences from this sample produce the same CDR3. The chain is built from TRBV5-1 and TRBJ2-1, with 9 bases identical to TRBD2. The J segment lost 7 bases and the V segment lost 1 base, leaving 6 bases of the junction unmatched. The V gene's germline CDR1 is SGHRS and CDR2 YFSETQ. The CDR3 is 15 amino acids. The CDR3 DNA sequence: TGCGCCAGCAGCTTGATAGCGGGAGAAGGAAATGAGCAGTTCTTC. This encodes CASSLIAGEGNEQFF. The variable domain in full, with the rest retrieved from reference TRBV5-1 and TRBJ2-1, is KAGVTQTPRYLIKTRGQQVTLSCSPISGHRSVSWYQQTPGQGLQFLFEYFSETQRNKGNFPGRFSGRQFSNSRSEMNVSTLELGDSALYLCASSLIAGEGNEQFFGPGTRLTVL.